The 27 T cell receptor beta chains below all came from one sample that was sequenced in a study of human thymus T cells. Corrective heart surgery yielded resections, and these provided the thymus tissue. Profiled with immunoSEQ multiplex PCR; TCRdb holds only in-frame clones, not every one. The sample lists 86,000 or so clones, just over 95% seen once, with roughly 0.031% in the top ten. The material sequenced was thymus tissue. Receptors were obtained from a boy less than two years old with a congenital heart defect but otherwise immunologically healthy.

This chain uses TRBV11-2 with TRBJ1-1; 7 positions agree with TRBD1. The V gene's germline CDR1 is SGHAT and CDR2 FQNNGV. Trimming took 1 base from V and 11 from J; bases not matched to a gene: 22. The CDR3 runs to 18 residues. The CDR3 DNA reads TGTGCCAGCAGCTTAGTTCTTGTAACGGACAGGCCACCAGGGTATGCTTTCTTT. Protein sequence: CASSLVLVTDRPPGYAFF.

This chain joins TRBV4-3 and TRBJ1-2, with D perhaps matching TRBD1 (5 bases). Germline CDR1 LGHNA, CDR2 YSLEER. V lost 4 bases to trimming and J lost 6 bases, with 18 bases between them. The CDR3 runs to 15 residues. CDR3 bases: TGCGCCAGCAGCCGCCTGGGTGGGGGATGGAATGGCTACACCTTC. Protein product: CASSRLGGGWNGYTF.

The V and J genes are TRBV7-9 and TRBJ2-5, with D perhaps TRBD1 (6 bases). V was shortened by 6 bases and J by 2 bases, with 13 bases between the two germline ends. CDR3 length equals 14 residues. Germline CDR1 reads SEHNR; CDR2 reads FQNEAQ (reference sequence). The CDR3 coding sequence is TGTGCCAGCAGACCCGAGAGGGGGCAAGAGACCCAGTACTTC. Protein sequence: CASRPERGQETQYF.

CDR3 DNA sequence: TGCGCCAGCAGCTTGGGCCAAAGTGGGACAGGGGGCGCGGTGCGTGGAAAACTGTTTTTT. Translating gives CASSLGQSGTGGAVRGKLFF. The V and J genes are TRBV5-1 and TRBJ1-4; the match to TRBD1 covers 12 bases. The germline gives CDR1 SGHRS, CDR2 YFSETQ. CDR3 length: 20 residues. V lost 0 bases, J lost 10 bases, and 19 bases stayed unmatched.

CDR3 bases: TGCAGCGTTGCCGGGACAGGGAAAACTAATTTCTTCTACAATGAGCAGTTCTTC. Translating it yields CSVAGTGKTNFFYNEQFF. The chain joins TRBV29-1 to TRBJ2-1; 9 nucleotides line up with TRBD1. Trimming cost V 4 bases and J 3 bases; bases outside gene matches: 16. The length of the CDR3 is 18 residues. Germline values: CDR1 SQVTM, CDR2 ANQGSEA.

CDR3 DNA sequence: TGTGCCACCAGCAGTCGAGGGGCCAAGATCTATGGCTACACCTTC. The encoded protein is CATSSRGAKIYGYTF. The V gene is TRBV15, the J gene TRBJ1-2; TRBD1 is a possible D gene (5 bases). Germline CDR1 LNHNV, CDR2 YYDKDF (reference sequence). Trimming pared 3 bases from V and 4 bases from J, leaving 15 bases between. The CDR3 has 15 residues. Complete variable domain (other parts from reference TRBV15 and TRBJ1-2): DAMVIQNPRYQVTQFGKPVTLSCSQTLNHNVMYWYQQKSSQAPKLLFHYYDKDFNNEADTPDNFQSRRPNTSFCFLDIRSPGLGDTAMYLCATSSRGAKIYGYTFGSGTRLTVV.

The chain joins TRBV7-2 to TRBJ2-7; D tentatively fits TRBD1 or TRBD2 (5 bases each). Per the germline V gene, CDR1 is SGHTA and CDR2 is FQGNSA. V lost 5 bases, J lost 5 bases, and 16 bases lay in between. The CDR3 has 14 residues. Here the CDR3 DNA reads TGTACCAGCAGCCCGAGTGAGGGGCCCCACGAGCAGTACTTC. Its protein is CTSSPSEGPHEQYF.

The genes are TRBV4-1 and TRBJ2-7, with 9 bases matching TRBD1. The CDR3 consists of 15 residues. Germline values: CDR1 MGHRA, CDR2 YSYEKL. J gave up 2 bases and V 3 bases, and 5 bases lay outside the gene matches. CDR3 sequence reads: CASSHGTGGPYEQYF. The DNA of the CDR3 is TGCGCCAGCAGCCATGGTACAGGGGGCCCCTACGAGCAGTACTTC.

Here the CDR3 reads CASSQGWGLHGYTF. In DNA, the CDR3 is TGCGCCAGCAGCCAAGGATGGGGTCTCCATGGCTACACCTTC. V is TRBV4-1 and J is TRBJ1-2; D ambiguous. The CDR3 length is 14 residues. Germline lookup yields CDR1 MGHRA and CDR2 YSYEKL. V was trimmed by 1 base and J by 6 bases, leaving 12 bases between them.

The rearrangement joins TRBV19 to TRBJ1-5; D is unclear. This CDR3 has 18 amino acids. CDR1 LNHDA and CDR2 SQIVND come from the germline V gene (reference sequence). Trimming took 5 bases from V and 0 from J, leaving 20 bases between them. CDR3 sequence reads: CASSDPGEDSYSNQPQHF. CDR3 nucleotides: TGTGCCAGTAGTGATCCCGGGGAGGACTCATATAGCAATCAGCCCCAGCATTTT.

This chain joins TRBV5-6 and TRBJ1-5; D gene ambiguous. Germline V lookup: CDR1 SGHDT, CDR2 YYEEEE. Trimming removed 3 bases at V and 6 bases at J, with 10 bases between. The CDR3 length is 13 residues. CDR3 in amino acids: CASSSSMSQPQHF. In nucleotides, the CDR3 is TGTGCCAGCAGCTCGTCGATGTCTCAGCCCCAGCATTTT. Full variable domain (outside the CDR3, taken from reference TRBV5-6 and TRBJ1-5): DAGVTQSPTHLIKTRGQQVTLRCSPKSGHDTVSWYQQALGQGPQFIFQYYEEEERQRGNFPDRFSGHQFPNYSSELNVNALLLGDSALYLCASSSSMSQPQHFGDGTRLSIL.

CDR3 DNA sequence: TGTGCCAGTAGTTTAACCGGGACTAGCGATCAAGAGACCCAGTACTTC. It encodes CASSLTGTSDQETQYF. V gene TRBV19 combines with J gene TRBJ2-5; 10 bases map to TRBD2. The length of the CDR3 is 16 residues. Germline values: CDR1 LNHDA, CDR2 SQIVND (reference sequence). V was pared by 5 bases and J by 2 bases, with 8 bases of the junction left unmatched.

The chain links TRBV27 to TRBJ2-5, with 14 bases identical to TRBD2. There are 17 residues in the CDR3. Per germline, CDR1 MNHEY and CDR2 SMNVEV (reference sequence). The ends lost 6 bases at V and 1 base at J; junction bases unmatched: 7. CDR3 bases: TGTGCCAGCAGACCCCGGACTAGCGGGAGGCCCCAAGAGACCCAGTACTTC. Translating gives CASRPRTSGRPQETQYF.

This clone was detected once. The CDR3 loop reads CSARSPYEQYF. The CDR3 DNA reads TGCAGTGCTAGATCGCCATACGAGCAGTACTTC. This rearrangement joins TRBV20-1 to TRBJ2-7; D ambiguous. Germline assignment: CDR1 DFQATT and CDR2 SNEGSKA (reference sequence). There are 11 residues in the CDR3. The V and J ends lost 2 bases and 4 bases respectively, with 6 bases between them.

The CDR3 region has the DNA TGTGCCAGCAGCTTTGGCTCGCAGAATCACACCGGGGAGCTGTTTTTT. Amino acids: CASSFGSQNHTGELFF. The chain combines TRBV7-3 with TRBJ2-2; D gene unclear. V dropped 3 bases and J dropped 3 bases, with 14 bases sitting between them. CDR1 and CDR2 from the germline V gene are SGHTA and FQGTGA. The CDR3 spans 16 residues.

This chain connects TRBV28 to TRBJ2-1; D not certain. In germline, CDR1 is MDHEN, CDR2 SYDVKM. The length of the CDR3 is 16 residues. Trimming took 1 base from V and 0 from J, leaving 10 bases between them. The CDR3 region is CASSLSGWSSYNEQFF. In DNA, the CDR3 is TGTGCCAGCAGTTTATCTGGCTGGAGCTCCTACAATGAGCAGTTCTTC.

This chain connects TRBV14 to TRBJ2-7, with 7 positions matching TRBD2. This CDR3 region has 17 residues. J was trimmed by 2 bases and V by 2 bases; bases with no gene match: 12. The V gene's germline CDR1 is SGHDN and CDR2 FVKESK. In nucleotides, the CDR3 is TGTGCCAGCAGCCAATCGGAGACTAGCCTACAAACCTACGAGCAGTACTTC. Its protein product is CASSQSETSLQTYEQYF.

The chain carries TRBV28 and TRBJ2-1; 8 nucleotides align to TRBD2. Looked up from germline, CDR1 is MDHEN and CDR2 is SYDVKM. There are 16 residues in the CDR3. V lost 3 bases and J lost 7; bases outside the gene matches: 11. CDR3 region: CASSFARIAGRNEQFF. CDR3 in DNA: TGTGCCAGCAGTTTTGCGAGAATAGCGGGAAGGAATGAGCAGTTCTTC. Full variable domain (outside the CDR3, taken from reference TRBV28 and TRBJ2-1): DVKVTQSSRYLVKRTGEKVFLECVQDMDHENMFWYRQDPGLGLRLIYFSYDVKMKEKGDIPEGYSVSREKKERFSLILESASTNQTSMYLCASSFARIAGRNEQFFGPGTRLTVL.

The rearrangement uses TRBV5-1 and TRBJ2-7; D is uncertain. V was trimmed by 5 bases and J by 4 bases, leaving 1 base between them. The CDR3 is 9 amino acids. Germline CDR1 and CDR2: SGHRS and YFSETQ. The CDR3 nucleotides are TGCGCCAGCAGGTACGAGCAGTACTTC. Protein: CASRYEQYF.

V usage is TRBV7-9 and J usage is TRBJ2-3; D may be TRBD1 (6 bases). The CDR3 is 16 amino acids. V gave up 5 bases and J gave up 1 base, with 16 bases separating them. Germline V gene data show CDR1 as SEHNR and CDR2 as FQNEAQ (reference sequence). The CDR3 reads CASSRRAEGGTDTQYF. The DNA for the CDR3 is TGTGCCAGCAGCCGTCGGGCTGAGGGGGGCACAGATACGCAGTATTTT.

The chain joins TRBV13 to TRBJ1-2, with D possibly matching TRBD1 (6 bases). Trimming stripped 0 bases from V and 4 bases from J, with 9 bases between. CDR3 length: 14 residues. Germline assignment: CDR1 PRHDT and CDR2 FYEKMQ (reference sequence). For the CDR3, the DNA is TGTGCCAGCAGCTTAGGTGACAGGACCTATGGCTACACCTTC. Protein product: CASSLGDRTYGYTF.

The V and J genes are TRBV2 and TRBJ2-4; D perhaps matches TRBD1 (5 bases). Trimming shortened V by 3 bases and J by 4 bases, and 7 bases separated the two germline ends. CDR3 size: 13 residues. Germline-derived CDR1 and CDR2 are SNHLY and FYNNEI. CDR3 in DNA: TGTGCCAGCAGTGAGAACAGGAAAAACATTCAGTACTTC. It encodes CASSENRKNIQYF.

This CDR3 reads CASSLAPGGNQPQHF. CDR3 DNA sequence: TGTGCCAGCAGCTTGGCCCCGGGGGGCAATCAGCCCCAGCATTTT. The chain joins TRBV5-8 to TRBJ1-5; maybe TRBD1 (5 bases). The V end was cut by 0 bases, the J end by 2 bases, with 9 bases between. The CDR3 length is 15 residues. The germline V gene encodes CDR1 SGHTS and CDR2 YDEGEE.

This chain uses TRBV28 with TRBJ2-1, with 12 bases identical to TRBD2. Germline-derived CDR1 and CDR2 are MDHEN and SYDVKM. After removal of 1 base from V and 7 bases from J, the junction contained 5 bases not matched to a gene. The CDR3 is 16 residues long. The CDR3 protein is CASSLSPLAGGNEQFF. The CDR3 DNA follows: TGTGCCAGCAGTTTATCTCCCCTAGCGGGAGGGAATGAGCAGTTCTTC.

This chain connects TRBV27 to TRBJ2-2, with 10 bases aligning to TRBD1. This CDR3 spans 14 amino acids. J was trimmed by 6 bases and V by 6 bases; bases with no gene match: 4. The germline CDR1 and CDR2 sequences are MNHEY and SMNVEV (reference sequence). The CDR3 sequence: CASRTGGSAGELFF. The DNA for the CDR3 is TGTGCCAGCAGGACAGGGGGCAGTGCCGGGGAGCTGTTTTTT.

This sequence joins TRBV5-1 and TRBJ2-7; 9 bases agree with TRBD2. The CDR3 runs 15 residues. CDR1 is SGHRS, CDR2 YFSETQ, per germline. The ends lost 5 bases at V and 5 bases at J; junction bases unmatched: 11. The CDR3 here is CASRWGLAGAHEQYF. CDR3 DNA sequence: TGCGCCAGCAGATGGGGGTTAGCGGGAGCCCACGAGCAGTACTTC.

The J gene is TRBJ2-1, the V gene TRBV5-4; 9 positions match TRBD1. This CDR3 has 15 amino acids. Trimming cost V 0 bases and J 7 bases; bases outside gene matches: 5. Germline assignment: CDR1 SGHNT and CDR2 YYREEE (reference sequence). The DNA of the CDR3 is TGTGCCAGCAGCTTGGTGGACAGGGGTTTGAATGAGCAGTTCTTC. Its protein is CASSLVDRGLNEQFF. The entire variable domain, with the rest obtained from reference TRBV5-4 and TRBJ2-1, is as follows: ETGVTQSPTHLIKTRGQQVTLRCSSQSGHNTVSWYQQALGQGPQFIFQYYREEENGRGNFPPRFSGLQFPNYSSELNVNALELDDSALYLCASSLVDRGLNEQFFGPGTRLTVL.